This TCR beta chain was recovered during a study of cytomegalovirus exposure and HLA in healthy donors. In the case of this clone: Its antigen remains unknown.

Amplification used 60 Vbeta primers and 13 Jbeta primers. Sequencing was performed with immunoSEQ multiplex PCR; in TCRdb, only in-frame clones are kept and a portion is missing. This repertoire shows around 93,000 clones, 82% found once; its top ten account for 3% to 3.5%. Findings and caveats of the study: What a later analysis reportedly showed was that an Asian-associated ancestry cluster had fewer N-insertions than the approximately 700-donor mean. Later analysis demonstrated an association between a missense DCLRE1C variant and TCR beta V- and J-gene trimming.

CDR1 is MDHEN, CDR2 SYDVKM, per germline. V gave up 7 bases and J gave up 3 bases; unmatched junction bases: 12. The CDR3 is 15 residues long. The V gene is TRBV28, the J gene TRBJ2-7; 7 bases align to TRBD1. This receptor was identified in a man younger than 45 in good health and CMV-seropositive. Source material: PBMCs. This chain's CDR3 is CASIPLTGVLYEQYF. The CDR3 DNA sequence: TGTGCCAGCATTCCACTTACAGGGGTTCTCTACGAGCAGTACTTC.